The 27 T cell receptor beta chains in this list originate from one sample, sequenced in a study of OX40 agonist ivuxolimab in advanced cancers. The assay was immunoSEQ multiplex PCR, and TCRdb's table has in-frame clones only and misses some. The table has 35,000 to 50,000 clones, about 89% seen once. Material: CD4+ or CD8+ T cells sorted from blood, obtained in a trial of the OX40 agonist ivuxolimab. These receptors originate from an adult with an advanced solid tumor such as melanoma, head and neck, liver or kidney cancer.

The rearrangement links TRBV9 to TRBJ2-1, with D possibly being TRBD2 (6 bases). The germline CDR1 and CDR2 sequences are SGDLS and YYNGEE. This CDR3 is built from 16 residues. V was shortened by 0 bases and J by 0 bases, with 10 bases between the two germline ends. For the CDR3, the DNA is TGTGCCAGCAGCGTAGGGGCGGGGAGCTCCTACAATGAGCAGTTCTTC. Translated: CASSVGAGSSYNEQFF. Drawing the rest from reference TRBV9 and TRBJ2-1, the complete variable domain is DSGVTQTPKHLITATGQRVTLRCSPRSGDLSVYWYQQSLDQGLQFLIQYYNGEERAKGNILERFSAQQFPDLHSELNLSSLELGDSALYFCASSVGAGSSYNEQFFGPGTRLTVL.

V usage is TRBV9 and J usage is TRBJ1-6; 7 nucleotides agree with TRBD1. V lost 3 bases to trimming and J lost 7 bases; unmatched junction nucleotides: 4. The CDR3 extends over 14 amino acids. Germline V CDR1 and CDR2: SGDLS, YYNGEE. Here the CDR3 DNA reads TGTGCCAGCAGCGACAGGGGATCGAATTCACCCCTCCACTTT. This codes for CASSDRGSNSPLHF.

The chain uses TRBV20-1 and TRBJ1-1; D is possibly TRBD1 (5 bases). Trimming shortened V by 3 bases and J by 10 bases, and 9 bases separated the two germline ends. The CDR3 consists of 10 residues. Germline V CDR1 and CDR2: DFQATT, SNEGSKA (reference sequence). The CDR3 region is CSASVRGAFF. CDR3 DNA sequence: TGCAGTGCTAGTGTTAGGGGAGCTTTCTTT.

The chain employs TRBV15 and TRBJ1-3, with unresolved D. The ends were cut back, 1 base at V and 2 bases at J, with 15 bases in the middle. This CDR3 has 17 residues. Germline lookup yields CDR1 LNHNV and CDR2 YYDKDF (reference sequence). The CDR3 region is CATSRGSPMNAGNTIYF. CDR3 nucleotide sequence: TGTGCCACCAGCAGAGGTTCACCTATGAACGCTGGAAACACCATATATTTT.

The V gene is TRBV2, the J gene TRBJ2-2, with unresolved D. Deletions cut 2 bases from V and 0 bases from J, with 10 bases between. The CDR3 totals 16 residues. Germline loops: CDR1 SNHLY, CDR2 FYNNEI. Here the CDR3 reads CASSEMGFSNTGELFF. DNA of the CDR3: TGTGCCAGCAGTGAAATGGGTTTCTCGAACACCGGGGAGCTGTTTTTT.

The chain links TRBV4-3 to TRBJ1-5; the match to TRBD1 covers 7 bases. This CDR3 has 15 amino acids. V trimming: 4 bases; J trimming: 7 bases; junction bases outside the gene matches: 10. From germline, CDR1 is LGHNA and CDR2 YSLEER. Here the CDR3 DNA reads TGCGCCAGCAGCCGGGATAGACAGGGAGGCCAGCCCCAGCATTTT. Translating it yields CASSRDRQGGQPQHF.

The CDR3: CASSQVGGRDTIQYF. CDR3 DNA: TGTGCCAGCAGCCAGGTTGGGGGACGGGATACGATTCAGTACTTC. The chain has TRBV4-2 and TRBJ2-4; D tentatively fits TRBD1 or TRBD2 (5 bases each). The CDR3 is 15 residues long. Germline V gene lookup returns CDR1 LGHNA and CDR2 YNFKEQ. Trimming took 3 bases from V and 10 from J, leaving 19 bases between them.

The rearrangement links TRBV5-1 to TRBJ1-2; D gene ambiguous. The CDR3 runs 15 residues. The germline CDR1 and CDR2 sequences are SGHRS and YFSETQ. V shed 0 bases and J shed 0 bases, with 9 bases lying between them. CDR3 nucleotides: TGCGCCAGCAGCTTGGGCCTGTCCGCTAACTATGGCTACACCTTC. Translating it yields CASSLGLSANYGYTF.

The V gene is TRBV19, the J gene TRBJ1-1; tentatively, D is TRBD1 (6 bases). The length of the CDR3 is 13 residues. Germline lookup yields CDR1 LNHDA and CDR2 SQIVND (reference sequence). The ends were cut back, 2 bases at V and 10 bases at J, with 14 bases in the middle. CDR3 sequence: CASSIRTAGRAFF. DNA for the CDR3: TGTGCCAGTAGTATAAGGACAGCTGGCCGAGCTTTCTTT.

The chain uses TRBV6-5 and TRBJ2-7; 8 nucleotides agree with TRBD1. Trimming at V came to 6 bases and at J to 0 bases, leaving 4 bases not matched to a gene. CDR1 is MNHEY, CDR2 SVGAGI, per germline. The CDR3 extends over 14 amino acids. CDR3 in DNA: TGTGCCAGCAGGCGACAGGGGATCTCCTACGAGCAGTACTTC. Protein sequence: CASRRQGISYEQYF.

As for this clone: The same CDR3 also results from other DNA sequences found in this sample. This rearrangement joins TRBV5-1 to TRBJ1-2; 12 bases are a match to TRBD1. With 4 bases clipped from V and 4 bases from J, the junction kept 5 bases outside the gene matches. The length of the CDR3 is 15 residues. Germline V gene data show CDR1 as SGHRS and CDR2 as YFSETQ. The CDR3 bases are TGCGCCAGCAGCAAGGGACAGGGGGCAGGCTATGGCTACACCTTC. This encodes CASSKGQGAGYGYTF.

This chain connects TRBV14 to TRBJ1-1; TRBD1 might be the D (6 bases). This CDR3 is built from 13 residues. CDR1 and CDR2 (germline): SGHDN, FVKESK. Trimming cost V 4 bases and J 8 bases, with 14 bases left between them. CDR3 in DNA: TGTGCCAGCAGCCTATATGGGACACGAGAAGCTTTCTTT. Its translation: CASSLYGTREAFF. Filled out from reference TRBV14 and TRBJ1-1, the complete variable domain reads EAGVTQFPSHSVIEKGQTVTLRCDPISGHDNLYWYRRVMGKEIKFLLHFVKESKQDESGMPNNRFLAERTGGTYSTLKVQPAELEDSGVYFCASSLYGTREAFFGQGTRLTVV.

In this sample, this clone turned up a few times. This sequence joins TRBV6-1 and TRBJ2-1, with a possible D match to TRBD1 (5 bases). Germline V gene lookup returns CDR1 MNHNS and CDR2 SASEGT. CDR3 length equals 15 residues. The V end lost 3 bases, the J end lost 6 bases, and 15 bases lay between the germline ends. The CDR3, as DNA: TGTGCCAGCAGTGAGAGGACACTCAACGGCAATGAGCAGTTCTTC. The encoded protein is CASSERTLNGNEQFF.

This clone was observed once. The chain links TRBV28 to TRBJ1-5; weak D call: TRBD1 (6 bases). Deletions cut 4 bases from V and 9 bases from J, with 16 bases between. The CDR3 has 14 amino acids. CDR1 MDHEN and CDR2 SYDVKM come from the germline V gene. The CDR3 DNA sequence: TGTGCCAGCAGTTCGCCGGGACGAGGGGGGCCCCAGCATTTT. It encodes CASSSPGRGGPQHF.

The J gene is TRBJ2-5, the V gene TRBV28; D assignment may be TRBD1 or TRBD2 (5 bases each). CDR1 and CDR2 (germline): MDHEN, SYDVKM. The CDR3 spans 14 residues. V was shortened by 8 bases and J by 4 bases, with 17 bases between the two germline ends. The DNA for the CDR3 is TGTGCCAGCCTGGCAGGGAGAACAACAGAGACCCAGTACTTC. It yields the protein CASLAGRTTETQYF.

The rearrangement joins TRBV21-1 to TRBJ2-1. TRBV21-1 corresponds to a pseudogene. The CDR3 length is 17 residues. The CDR3 bases are TGTGCCAGCAGCAAAGGTTATAGGCTAGTGGGGAACAATGAGCAGTTCTTC. It encodes CASSKGYRLVGNNEQFF.

J is TRBJ1-5 and V is TRBV19; no reliable D call. The CDR3 spans 13 residues. In germline, CDR1 is LNHDA, CDR2 SQIVND (reference sequence). V was shortened by 8 bases and J by 0 bases, with 8 bases between the two germline ends. Written as DNA, the CDR3 is TGTGCCAGTCACGACGTTAGCAATCAGCCCCAGCATTTT. Amino acids: CASHDVSNQPQHF.

The chain is built from TRBV5-1 and TRBJ2-5; perhaps TRBD1 as D (6 bases). The CDR3 is 14 residues long. Looked up from germline, CDR1 is SGHRS and CDR2 is YFSETQ. V lost 4 bases to trimming and J lost 2 bases, with 12 bases between them. CDR3 bases: TGCGCCAGCAGCCAAACCGGACAGCAAGAGACCCAGTACTTC. The encoded protein is CASSQTGQQETQYF.

This clone appeared a few times. V is TRBV10-3 and J is TRBJ1-1; 8 bases are a match to TRBD1. CDR1 and CDR2 (germline): ENHRY, SYGVKD. This CDR3 has 16 amino acids. V shed 2 bases, J shed 0 bases, and the junction held 5 bases outside the gene matches. The chain's CDR3 is CAISEKGDRMNTEAFF. In DNA form, the CDR3 reads TGTGCCATCAGTGAGAAAGGGGACAGGATGAACACTGAAGCTTTCTTT.

The CDR3: CAISGGQGTIEAFF. CDR3 nucleotide sequence: TGTGCCATCAGTGGGGGACAGGGGACCATTGAAGCTTTCTTT. This rearrangement joins TRBV10-3 to TRBJ1-1, with TRBD1 identical over 10 bases. From germline, CDR1 is ENHRY and CDR2 SYGVKD. The CDR3 totals 14 residues. V gave up 4 bases and J gave up 7 bases; unmatched junction bases: 6.

This rearrangement joins TRBV7-9 to TRBJ2-5; 9 positions match TRBD2. The length of the CDR3 is 18 residues. V shed 5 bases, J shed 2 bases, and the junction held 15 bases outside the gene matches. Per germline, CDR1 SEHNR and CDR2 FQNEAQ (reference sequence). CDR3 nucleotide sequence: TGTGCCAGCAGCCTCCGGATTAGCGGGGGAAGTGGGCAAGAGACCCAGTACTTC. It codes for CASSLRISGGSGQETQYF. The full variable domain, with the rest looked up from reference TRBV7-9 and TRBJ2-5, is DTGVSQNPRHKITKRGQNVTFRCDPISEHNRLYWYRQTLGQGPEFLTYFQNEAQLEKSRLLSDRFSAERPKGSFSTLEIQRTEQGDSAMYLCASSLRISGGSGQETQYFGPGTRLLVL.

V and J are TRBV7-9 and TRBJ2-5; a weak D match, TRBD2 (6 bases). Trimming pared 4 bases from V and 5 bases from J, leaving 17 bases between. Germline values: CDR1 SEHNR, CDR2 FQNEAQ (reference sequence). The CDR3 runs to 15 residues. The CDR3 here is CASSSTGAGGETQYF. In nucleotides, the CDR3 is TGTGCCAGCAGCTCGACCGGGGCTGGGGGGGAGACCCAGTACTTC.

Comment on this clone: Other DNA sequences in this sample translate to the same CDR3. The chain carries TRBV28 and TRBJ1-2; D gene ambiguous. The CDR3 is made up of 13 amino acids. The germline CDR1 and CDR2 sequences are MDHEN and SYDVKM. The V end lost 4 bases, the J end lost 3 bases, and 9 bases lay between the germline ends. CDR3 sequence: CASSSTGYYGYTF. The CDR3 DNA follows: TGTGCCAGCAGTTCGACGGGGTACTATGGCTACACCTTC.

The chain links TRBV9 to TRBJ2-3, with D perhaps TRBD2 (6 bases). The germline V and J ends were trimmed by 4 bases and 2 bases, with 11 bases remaining between them. Germline V gene data show CDR1 as SGDLS and CDR2 as YYNGEE. This CDR3 has 14 amino acids. This chain's CDR3 is CASSTRDFTDTQYF. CDR3 DNA: TGTGCCAGCAGCACTAGGGACTTCACAGATACGCAGTATTTT.

The chain joins TRBV28 to TRBJ1-5, with a tentative D call TRBD1 (5 bases). This CDR3 is 14 amino acids long. Germline CDR1 reads MDHEN; CDR2 reads SYDVKM. V dropped 2 bases and J dropped 3 bases, with 8 bases sitting between them. CDR3 region: CASSLTGTNQPQHF. Written as DNA, the CDR3 is TGTGCCAGCAGTTTAACTGGGACCAATCAGCCCCAGCATTTT.

The CDR3 region is CASSLGDRGDAFF. CDR3 in DNA: TGCGCCAGCAGCTTGGGGGACAGGGGTGATGCTTTCTTT. V gene TRBV5-1 combines with J gene TRBJ1-1; 10 bases align to TRBD1. Trimming removed 0 bases from V and 11 bases from J; junction bases left unmatched: 4. The CDR3 totals 13 residues. From germline, CDR1 is SGHRS and CDR2 YFSETQ.

The rearrangement uses TRBV5-1 and TRBJ1-2; TRBD1 matches at 9 bases. The germline V gene has CDR1 SGHRS and CDR2 YFSETQ. After removal of 3 bases from V and 4 bases from J, the junction contained 7 bases not matched to a gene. The length of the CDR3 is 15 residues. The CDR3 spells CASSSSPGQGYGYTF. Written as DNA, the CDR3 is TGCGCCAGCAGCTCATCCCCGGGACAGGGCTATGGCTACACCTTC.